This is a list of T cell receptor beta chains from one sample in a study of T cell responses to AZD1222 COVID-19 vaccine. Repertoires were generated with immunoSEQ multiplex PCR, while TCRdb's copy carries only in-frame clones and drops some. Among around 200,000 clones, 88% were seen once, and the ten largest hold 25% to 30%. The sequences come from peripheral blood, collected 28 days after the second AZD1222 dose. These receptors came from an adult who received the AZD1222 COVID-19 vaccine. Each CDR3 is given with its conserved first and last residue. A D gene is named only where the DNA matches it firmly.

TRBV28,TRBJ1-6,TRBD1,CASSSRDSNSPLHF,TGTGCCAGCAGCTCCCGGGACAGTAATTCACCCCTCCACTTT
TRBV7-3,TRBJ2-3,NA,CASSQEGVAGENFTDTQYF,TGTGCCAGCAGCCAAGAGGGGGTAGCGGGCGAGAACTTCACAGATACGCAGTATTTT
TRBV11-1,TRBJ2-7,TRBD2,CASSRTSGNSYEQYF,TGTGCCAGCAGCAGAACTAGCGGAAACTCCTACGAGCAGTACTTC
TRBV7-9,TRBJ1-1,TRBD1,CASSLAQGGTEAFF,TGTGCCAGCAGCTTAGCACAGGGGGGGACTGAAGCTTTCTTT
TRBV19,TRBJ1-2,NA,CASSTTGSEGYTF,TGTGCCAGTAGCACTACAGGCTCGGAGGGCTACACCTTC
TRBV28,TRBJ2-7,NA,CASSYPGQGDEQYF,TGTGCCAGCAGTTACCCGGGGCAGGGAGACGAGCAGTACTTC
TRBV5-6,TRBJ1-1,NA,CASSLSATEAFF,TGTGCCAGCAGCTTGTCGGCGACTGAAGCTTTCTTT
TRBV5-5,TRBJ1-2,TRBD1,CASSIKQGINYGYTF,TGTGCCAGCAGCATTAAACAGGGGATTAACTATGGCTACACCTTC
TRBV9,TRBJ1-2,TRBD1,CASSTWDRGNYGYTF,TGTGCCAGCAGTACCTGGGACAGGGGGAACTATGGCTACACCTTC
TRBV3-1/TRBV3-2,TRBJ2-1,NA,CASSFGNNEQFF,TGTGCCAGCAGCTTTGGTAACAATGAGCAGTTCTTC
TRBV3-1/TRBV3-2,TRBJ1-2,NA,CASSQGGISGYTF,TGTGCCAGCAGCCAGGGCGGGATCTCTGGCTACACCTTC
TRBV6-2/TRBV6-3,TRBJ2-7,NA,CASSSFIEQYF,TGTGCCAGCAGTTCTTTCATCGAGCAGTACTTC
TRBV5-1,TRBJ2-6,TRBD1,CASSPTGVGANVLTF,TGCGCCAGCAGCCCCACAGGGGTTGGGGCCAACGTCCTGACTTTC
TRBV19,TRBJ2-5,NA,CASSMVSAAQETQYF,TGTGCCAGTAGTATGGTATCAGCGGCCCAAGAGACCCAGTACTTC
TRBV4-3,TRBJ2-7,NA,CASSQDPRSYEQYF,TGCGCCAGCAGCCAAGATCCTCGCTCCTACGAGCAGTACTTC
TRBV18,TRBJ2-1,NA,CASSPAGPPNEQFF,TGTGCCAGCTCACCAGCCGGGCCACCCAATGAGCAGTTCTTC
TRBV6-5,TRBJ2-5,NA,CASSLAGSGTSPDF,TGTGCCAGCAGCCTCGCAGGCTCCGGGACATCCCCCGACTTC
TRBV28,TRBJ2-3,TRBD1,CASSLTGVGTDTQYF,TGTGCCAGCAGTTTAACAGGGGTGGGAACAGATACGCAGTATTTT
TRBV30,TRBJ2-6,NA,CAWSGSGANVLTF,TGTGCCTGGAGTGGGTCTGGGGCCAACGTCCTGACTTTC
TRBV7-3,TRBJ2-5,NA,CASSLTPQGGETQYF,TGTGCCAGCAGCTTAACCCCACAGGGAGGGGAGACCCAGTACTTC
TRBV6-2/TRBV6-3,TRBJ2-7,NA,CASSFPNYEQYF,TGTGCCAGCAGTTTCCCGAACTACGAGCAGTACTTC
TRBV7-7,TRBJ2-1,NA,CASSFNPPSRRGDEQFF,TGTGCTAGCAGCTTCAATCCCCCCTCTCGCAGGGGTGATGAGCAGTTCTTC
TRBV7-6,TRBJ2-1,NA,CASSRAGNGGNEQFF,TGTGCCAGCAGTCGAGCGGGCAATGGGGGCAATGAGCAGTTCTTC
TRBV21-1,TRBJ2-3,NA,CASSKGTSAGTDTQYF,TGTGCCAGCAGCAAAGGGACTAGCGCCGGCACAGATACGCAGTATTTT
TRBV9,TRBJ2-3,NA,CASTRGPADTQYF,TGTGCCAGTACCCGGGGCCCCGCGGATACGCAGTATTTT
TRBV7-3,TRBJ2-1,TRBD2,CASSLRREVIDEQFF,TGTGCCAGCAGCTTAAGGCGGGAGGTAATTGATGAGCAGTTCTTC